These 8 T cell receptor beta chains came from one sample sequenced in a study of blood T cells in healthy people across ages. Sample-barcoded 5' priming and a J-beta primer mix drove a second PCR of 7 to 11 cycles. TCRdb reprocessed the 5' RACE reads via MiXCR and lists one record per CDR3 protein. The table includes some 1.4 million distinct CDR3 sequences, approximately 40% detected once. The sequencing sample was made of blood. All receptors derive from a woman aged 18-30 years in good health.

This clonotype occurred a few times. CDR3 protein: CASSSGPNRGMTRGAYNEQFF. Here the CDR3 DNA reads TGTGCCAGCAGTTCCGGCCCCAACAGGGGAATGACTAGGGGGGCCTACAATGAGCAGTTCTTC. The rearrangement links TRBV28 to TRBJ2-1, with a tentative D call TRBD1 (7 bases). From germline, CDR1 is MDHEN and CDR2 SYDVKM. The V gene lost 4 bases and the J gene lost 2 bases, with 30 bases spanning the gap. The CDR3 spans 21 residues.

The chain has TRBV7-9 and TRBJ2-1, with 8 bases fitting TRBD2. Germline CDR1 reads SEHNR; CDR2 reads FQNEAQ (reference sequence). V shed 5 bases, J shed 5 bases, and the junction held 5 bases outside the gene matches. This CDR3 comprises 14 residues. DNA for the CDR3: TGTGCCAGCAGCCCAGCGGGGGTGGACAATGAGCAGTTCTTC. Its protein is CASSPAGVDNEQFF.

This chain connects TRBV7-6 to TRBJ2-1; no reliable D call. Germline lookup yields CDR1 SGHVS and CDR2 FNYEAQ. V was pared by 5 bases and J by 8 bases, with 7 bases between. The CDR3 contains 11 residues. In DNA form, the CDR3 reads TGTGCCAGCAGCGCCGAGCATGAGCAGTTCTTC. It encodes CASSAEHEQFF.

V and J are TRBV6-5 and TRBJ2-2; 8 nucleotides line up with TRBD2. This CDR3 spans 16 amino acids. The germline V gene encodes CDR1 MNHEY and CDR2 SVGAGI. V lost 5 bases to trimming and J lost 4 bases; unmatched junction nucleotides: 9. CDR3 sequence reads: CASSTGGRGVTGELFF. The CDR3 nucleotides read TGTGCCAGCAGTACCGGAGGGCGGGGGGTCACCGGGGAGCTGTTTTTT.

V gene TRBV4-1 combines with J gene TRBJ1-2; tentative D call: TRBD1 (5 bases). Germline CDR1 MGHRA, CDR2 YSYEKL. V was pared by 5 bases and J by 7 bases, with 20 bases between. The CDR3 runs to 15 residues. CDR3 protein: CASSLGRGEYCGYTF. The DNA of the CDR3 is TGCGCCAGCAGCTTAGGAAGGGGTGAATACTGTGGCTACACCTTC.

This clonotype came up a few times. The V gene is TRBV4-1, the J gene TRBJ2-5; 7 bases map to TRBD2. The CDR3 runs 15 residues. V trimming: 0 bases; J trimming: 5 bases; junction bases outside the gene matches: 6. Germline V lookup: CDR1 MGHRA, CDR2 YSYEKL. CDR3 DNA sequence: TGCGCCAGCAGCCAAGAAGTGGGAGGGCGGGAGACCCAGTACTTC. Translated: CASSQEVGGRETQYF.

The chain has TRBV7-9 and TRBJ2-7, with TRBD1 identical over 8 bases. J gave up 8 bases and V 5 bases, and 5 bases lay outside the gene matches. Germline CDR1 SEHNR, CDR2 FQNEAQ (reference sequence). The CDR3 is 12 residues long. The CDR3 loop is CASSGTGGKQYF. The CDR3 region has the DNA TGTGCCAGCAGCGGGACAGGAGGGAAGCAGTACTTC. Filled out from reference TRBV7-9 and TRBJ2-7, the complete variable domain reads DTGVSQNPRHKITKRGQNVTFRCDPISEHNRLYWYRQTLGQGPEFLTYFQNEAQLEKSRLLSDRFSAERPKGSFSTLEIQRTEQGDSAMYLCASSGTGGKQYFGPGTRLTVT.

This chain links TRBV27 with TRBJ2-1; TRBD2 aligns across 16 bases. The CDR3 is 17 amino acids. Trimming removed 3 bases from V and 7 bases from J; junction bases left unmatched: 6. From germline, CDR1 is MNHEY and CDR2 SMNVEV (reference sequence). CDR3 coding DNA: TGTGCCAGCAGTTTGCCTCCGGGACTAGCGGGAGGGAATGAGCAGTTCTTC. Translated: CASSLPPGLAGGNEQFF.